These 20 T cell receptor beta chains share one sample of origin, sequenced in a study of T cells after somatic rescue of genetic block. The protocol was immunoSEQ multiplex PCR, while the TCRdb copy is restricted to in-frame clones and leaves out a portion. The sample consists of 80,000 to 100,000 clones, about 87% of them appearing once. The sequenced sample was peripheral blood mononuclear cells (PBMCs). The receptors shown here come from a woman aged 18-35 years.

V gene TRBV29-1 combines with J gene TRBJ2-7; D might be TRBD2 (5 bases). The CDR3 loop spans 12 amino acids. The V end lost 6 bases, the J end lost 6 bases, and 15 bases lay between the germline ends. Per the germline V gene, CDR1 is SQVTM and CDR2 is ANQGSEA. The CDR3, as DNA: TGCAGCGTGCGGGTCCTCAGCGGCGAGCAGTACTTC. This translates into CSVRVLSGEQYF.

The chain combines TRBV11-3 with TRBJ1-1; possible D gene TRBD1, 5 bases. Germline V gene sequence: CDR1 SGHNT, CDR2 YENEEA. The CDR3 length is 16 residues. Trimming took 0 bases from V and 1 from J, leaving 12 bases between them. CDR3 nucleotides: TGTGCCAGCAGCTTAGAAACAGGATCGGCGAACACTGAAGCTTTCTTT. Protein product: CASSLETGSANTEAFF.

J is TRBJ2-5 and V is TRBV9; D unresolved. There are 14 residues in the CDR3. Germline loops: CDR1 SGDLS, CDR2 YYNGEE. V lost 0 bases, J lost 2 bases, and 8 bases lay in between. CDR3 sequence reads: CASSVGTAQETQYF. CDR3 nucleotide sequence: TGTGCCAGCAGCGTAGGCACAGCTCAAGAGACCCAGTACTTC.

The rearrangement joins TRBV28 to TRBJ2-7; tentatively, D is TRBD1 or TRBD2 (5 bases each). The germline gives CDR1 MDHEN, CDR2 SYDVKM. V was pared by 6 bases and J by 4 bases, with 19 bases between. This CDR3 is built from 15 residues. CDR3 protein: CASRGLGEMKYEQYF. DNA for the CDR3: TGTGCCAGCAGGGGGTTGGGGGAGATGAAATACGAGCAGTACTTC. Using reference TRBV28 and TRBJ2-7 for the parts outside the CDR3, the full variable domain is DVKVTQSSRYLVKRTGEKVFLECVQDMDHENMFWYRQDPGLGLRLIYFSYDVKMKEKGDIPEGYSVSREKKERFSLILESASTNQTSMYLCASRGLGEMKYEQYFGPGTRLTVT.

This chain uses TRBV10-2 with TRBJ2-3; 12 bases line up with TRBD2. The V gene end was trimmed by 8 bases and the J gene end by 0 bases; junction bases not matched to a gene: 6. Germline CDR1 is WSHSY and CDR2 is SAAADI. The CDR3 length is 16 residues. The CDR3 reads CASGGLAGISTDTQYF. CDR3 DNA: TGCGCCAGCGGAGGACTAGCGGGAATAAGCACAGATACGCAGTATTTT.

The V gene is TRBV5-1, the J gene TRBJ2-1; no clear D. In germline, CDR1 is SGHRS, CDR2 YFSETQ. CDR3 size: 15 residues. V lost 0 bases, J lost 1 base, and 8 bases lay in between. CDR3 nucleotides: TGCGCCAGCAGCTTGGGCAGCTATTCCTACAATGAGCAGTTCTTC. This translates into CASSLGSYSYNEQFF.

V and J are TRBV5-1 and TRBJ2-3; no clear D gene. CDR3 size: 16 residues. V was trimmed by 4 bases and J by 4 bases, leaving 19 bases between them. Per germline, CDR1 SGHRS and CDR2 YFSETQ. In nucleotides, the CDR3 is TGCGCCAGCAGCCCCGAGGCTCAAGCTGGCGCAGATACGCAGTATTTT. Its protein product is CASSPEAQAGADTQYF.

This clone was seen just once. The identical CDR3 is also encoded by other nucleotide sequences in the sample. The chain uses TRBV6-6 and TRBJ2-3; D is ambiguous. Germline V lookup: CDR1 MNHNY, CDR2 SVGAGI (reference sequence). This CDR3 spans 11 amino acids. The V gene lost 5 bases and the J gene lost 2 bases, with 2 bases spanning the gap. CDR3 nucleotides: TGTGCCAGCAGTCTCACAGATACGCAGTATTTT. Encoded protein: CASSLTDTQYF.

The chain couples TRBV29-1 to TRBJ2-5, with 7 positions matching TRBD1. The CDR3 contains 12 residues. Germline V CDR1 and CDR2: SQVTM, ANQGSEA. V lost 5 bases, J lost 4 bases, and 4 bases stayed unmatched. The CDR3, as DNA: TGCAGCGTTTACAGGGGTTCAGAGACCCAGTACTTC. Protein: CSVYRGSETQYF.

V and J are TRBV10-2 and TRBJ2-3; 11 bases align to TRBD1. V gave up 2 bases and J gave up 8 bases; unmatched junction bases: 6. The germline V gene has CDR1 WSHSY and CDR2 SAAADI. The CDR3 is made up of 15 amino acids. CDR3 DNA: TGCGCCAGCAGTGAGGCGGACAGGGGGCTTGTTACGCAGTATTTT. Its translation: CASSEADRGLVTQYF.

The V gene is TRBV18, the J gene TRBJ2-7; tentatively, D is TRBD1 (5 bases). Trimming took off 3 bases at V and 2 bases at J, with 20 bases between the two ends. CDR1 and CDR2 from the germline V gene are KGHSH and LQKENI. The CDR3 has 17 amino acids. The CDR3 protein is CASSPRGLTVGAYEQYF. CDR3 nucleotide sequence: TGTGCCAGCTCACCCCGAGGTTTGACAGTTGGAGCCTACGAGCAGTACTTC.

This chain links TRBV7-9 with TRBJ2-5; 10 positions match TRBD2. Germline loops: CDR1 SEHNR, CDR2 FQNEAQ (reference sequence). The trim removed 4 bases at V and 2 bases at J, leaving 16 bases unmatched. CDR3 length: 19 amino acids. The CDR3 reads CASSSRGLAGEEAQETQYF. CDR3 nucleotides: TGTGCCAGCAGCTCTAGGGGGCTAGCGGGAGAGGAGGCACAAGAGACCCAGTACTTC.

CDR3 nucleotides: TGTGCCAGCAGCCACCGGTCGACTAGCACAGATACGCAGTATTTT. Protein product: CASSHRSTSTDTQYF. The J gene is TRBJ2-3, the V gene TRBV16; D is unresolved. CDR3 length: 15 amino acids. Germline lookup yields CDR1 KGHSY and CDR2 FQNENV. The V end lost 3 bases, the J end lost 0 bases, and 10 bases lay between the germline ends.

This clone was seen a single time. The rearrangement links TRBV6-5 to TRBJ2-6, with D unresolved. The CDR3 runs 15 residues. CDR1 is MNHEY and CDR2 is SVGAGI in the germline V gene. Trimming removed 6 bases from V and 1 base from J, with 10 bases in between. The CDR3 DNA reads as TGTGCCAGCAGACGCAGAGAGTCTGGGGCCAACGTCCTGACTTTC. It encodes CASRRRESGANVLTF.

This clone was detected only once. The genes are TRBV10-3 and TRBJ1-5, with D tentatively TRBD1 (5 bases). The V end was cut by 6 bases, the J end by 1 base, with 10 bases between. The CDR3 is 14 residues long. Germline CDR1 and CDR2: ENHRY and SYGVKD. The CDR3 loop is CAIRREGSNQPQHF. The CDR3 coding sequence is TGTGCCATCAGACGGGAGGGGAGCAATCAGCCCCAGCATTTT.

The V call is TRBV30, the J call TRBJ2-1; 7 bases fit TRBD2. With V trimmed by 0 bases and J by 0 bases, 5 bases remained unmatched. Germline loops: CDR1 GTSNPN, CDR2 SVGIG (reference sequence). The CDR3 contains 16 residues. The CDR3 region is CAWSVRPSGSYNEQFF. DNA of the CDR3: TGTGCCTGGAGTGTAAGGCCTAGCGGCTCCTACAATGAGCAGTTCTTC.

The chain has TRBV6-1 and TRBJ1-2; D is ambiguous. The CDR3 contains 15 residues. With 1 base removed from V and 0 bases from J, the gap between germline ends came to 9 bases. The germline V gene encodes CDR1 MNHNS and CDR2 SASEGT. CDR3 DNA sequence: TGTGCCAGCAGTGAAGTGGGGAGGGCTAACTATGGCTACACCTTC. Its protein product is CASSEVGRANYGYTF.

The chain uses TRBV5-6 and TRBJ2-1; possibly TRBD2 for D (6 bases). The V gene lost 3 bases and the J gene lost 6 bases, with 16 bases spanning the gap. There are 15 residues in the CDR3. Germline CDR1 is SGHDT and CDR2 is YYEEEE. This chain's CDR3 is CASSWETGLLNEQFF. CDR3 coding DNA: TGTGCCAGCAGCTGGGAGACGGGACTTCTCAATGAGCAGTTCTTC.

The chain is built from TRBV28 and TRBJ1-5; D remains ambiguous. CDR3 length: 15 residues. Germline CDR1 MDHEN, CDR2 SYDVKM. V was clipped by 6 bases and J by 0 bases, with 12 bases between them. Here the CDR3 reads CASRVPGDSNQPQHF. The CDR3, as DNA: TGTGCCAGCAGGGTTCCGGGAGATAGCAATCAGCCCCAGCATTTT.

This clone turned up a few times. This rearrangement joins TRBV15 to TRBJ2-1; D may match TRBD1 or TRBD2 (5 bases each). CDR3 size: 14 residues. The germline V and J ends were trimmed by 3 bases and 5 bases, with 11 bases remaining between them. Germline CDR1 reads LNHNV; CDR2 reads YYDKDF (reference sequence). The CDR3 loop is CATSSEWGNNEQFF. For the CDR3, the DNA is TGTGCCACCAGCAGTGAATGGGGGAACAATGAGCAGTTCTTC.